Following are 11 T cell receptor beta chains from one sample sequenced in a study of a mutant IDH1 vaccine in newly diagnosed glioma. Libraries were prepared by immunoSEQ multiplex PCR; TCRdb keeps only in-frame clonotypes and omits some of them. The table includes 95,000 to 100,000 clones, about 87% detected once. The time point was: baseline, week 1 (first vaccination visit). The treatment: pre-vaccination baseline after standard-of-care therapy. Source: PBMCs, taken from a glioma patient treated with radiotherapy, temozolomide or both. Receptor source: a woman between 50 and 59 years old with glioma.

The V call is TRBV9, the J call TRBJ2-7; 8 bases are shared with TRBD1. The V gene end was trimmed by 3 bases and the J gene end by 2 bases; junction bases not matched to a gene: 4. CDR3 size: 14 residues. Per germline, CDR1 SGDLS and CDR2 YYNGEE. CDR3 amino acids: CASSEQGVPYEQYF. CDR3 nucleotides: TGTGCCAGCAGCGAACAGGGGGTACCCTACGAGCAGTACTTC.

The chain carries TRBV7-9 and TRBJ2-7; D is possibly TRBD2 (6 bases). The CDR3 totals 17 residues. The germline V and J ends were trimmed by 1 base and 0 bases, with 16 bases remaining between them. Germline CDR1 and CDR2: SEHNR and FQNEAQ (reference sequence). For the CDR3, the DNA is TGTGCCAGCAGCTTAGGGAGTTCGGCGGGACCCTCCTACGAGCAGTACTTC. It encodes CASSLGSSAGPSYEQYF.

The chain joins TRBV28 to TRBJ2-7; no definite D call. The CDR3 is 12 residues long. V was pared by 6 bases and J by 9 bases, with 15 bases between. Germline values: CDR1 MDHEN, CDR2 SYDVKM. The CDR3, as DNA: TGTGCCAGCAGGGTAGGGCAGAGCGTGCAGTACTTC. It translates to CASRVGQSVQYF. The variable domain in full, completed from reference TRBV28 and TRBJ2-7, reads DVKVTQSSRYLVKRTGEKVFLECVQDMDHENMFWYRQDPGLGLRLIYFSYDVKMKEKGDIPEGYSVSREKKERFSLILESASTNQTSMYLCASRVGQSVQYFGPGTRLTVT.

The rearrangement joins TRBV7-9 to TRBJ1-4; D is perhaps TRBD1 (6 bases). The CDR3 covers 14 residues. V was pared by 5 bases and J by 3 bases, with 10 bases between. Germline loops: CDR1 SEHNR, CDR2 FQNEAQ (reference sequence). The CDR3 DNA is TGTGCCAGCAGCCAAGGACAGTCTAATGAAAAACTGTTTTTT. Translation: CASSQGQSNEKLFF.

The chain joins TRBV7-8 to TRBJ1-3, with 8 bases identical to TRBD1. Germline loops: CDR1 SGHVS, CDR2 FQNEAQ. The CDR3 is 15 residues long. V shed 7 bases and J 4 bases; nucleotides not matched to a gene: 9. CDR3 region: CASTLGAGGGNTIYF. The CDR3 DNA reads TGTGCCAGCACTCTCGGCGCAGGGGGCGGAAACACCATATATTTT.

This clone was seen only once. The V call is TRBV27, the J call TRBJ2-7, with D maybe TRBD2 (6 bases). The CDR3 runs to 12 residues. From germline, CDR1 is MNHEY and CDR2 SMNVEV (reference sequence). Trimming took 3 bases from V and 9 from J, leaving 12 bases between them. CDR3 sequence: CASSLGGGRQYF. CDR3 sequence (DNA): TGTGCCAGCAGTTTGGGGGGAGGACGGCAGTACTTC.

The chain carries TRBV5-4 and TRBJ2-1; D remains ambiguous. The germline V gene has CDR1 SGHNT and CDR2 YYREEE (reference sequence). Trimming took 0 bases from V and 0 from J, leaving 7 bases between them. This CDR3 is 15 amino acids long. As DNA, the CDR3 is TGTGCCAGCAGCTTGGAACAGAGCTCCTACAATGAGCAGTTCTTC. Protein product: CASSLEQSSYNEQFF.

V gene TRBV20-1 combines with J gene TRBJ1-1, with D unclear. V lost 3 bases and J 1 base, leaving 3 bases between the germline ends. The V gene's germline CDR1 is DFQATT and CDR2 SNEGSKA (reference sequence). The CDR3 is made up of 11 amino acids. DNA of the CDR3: TGCAGTGCTAGCCCGAACACTGAAGCTTTCTTT. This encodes CSASPNTEAFF.

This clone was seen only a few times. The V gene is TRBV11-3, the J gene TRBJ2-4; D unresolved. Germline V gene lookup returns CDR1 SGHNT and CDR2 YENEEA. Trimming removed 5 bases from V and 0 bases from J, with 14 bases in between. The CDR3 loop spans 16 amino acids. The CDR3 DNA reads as TGTGCCAGCAGCCCATTGACACTCCTAGCCAAAAACATTCAGTACTTC. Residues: CASSPLTLLAKNIQYF.

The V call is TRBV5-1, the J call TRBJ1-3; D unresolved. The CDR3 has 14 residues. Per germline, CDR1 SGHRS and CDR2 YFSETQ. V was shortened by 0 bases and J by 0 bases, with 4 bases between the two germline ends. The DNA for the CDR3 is TGCGCCAGCAGCTTGGATGGCTCTGGAAACACCATATATTTT. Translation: CASSLDGSGNTIYF.

DNA for the CDR3: TGTGCCAGCAGTTCTACAGGGGAGACCCAGTACTTC. Its translation is CASSSTGETQYF. J is TRBJ2-5 and V is TRBV27, with TRBD1 as a possible D gene (6 bases). The V gene's germline CDR1 is MNHEY and CDR2 SMNVEV (reference sequence). The CDR3 contains 12 residues. Trimming stripped 4 bases from V and 5 bases from J, with 8 bases between.